Each of the 3 T cell receptor beta chains below was sequenced from the same sample in a study of shared clonotypes between healthy human individuals. This table comes from immunoSEQ multiplex PCR, and its TCRdb copy is limited to in-frame clones, with some not included. The sample comprises approximately 1.5 million clones, around 98.5% of which are singletons, and approximately 0.4% rests with the top ten. The sequencing input was naive CD4+ T cells sorted from blood. Subset defined: CD45RA+ positively selected. The receptor set was obtained from a man younger than 45 in good health.

V is TRBV2 and J is TRBJ2-7, with D possibly called TRBD1 or TRBD2 (5 bases each). Trimming cost V 4 bases and J 0 bases, with 10 bases left between them. Per the germline V gene, CDR1 is SNHLY and CDR2 is FYNNEI. This CDR3 comprises 14 residues. Here the CDR3 DNA reads TGTGCCAGCAGTGGCCGGGGCAGCTCCTACGAGCAGTACTTC. Its protein is CASSGRGSSYEQYF.

The V call is TRBV15, the J call TRBJ2-2, with D hard to call. This CDR3 region has 12 residues. The V gene's germline CDR1 is LNHNV and CDR2 YYDKDF (reference sequence). Trimming cost V 0 bases and J 9 bases, with 5 bases left between them. The CDR3 DNA follows: TGTGCCACCAGCAGAGATCTTAGGGAGCTGTTTTTT. Translation gives CATSRDLRELFF. Supplemented by reference TRBV15 and TRBJ2-2, the full variable domain reads DAMVIQNPRYQVTQFGKPVTLSCSQTLNHNVMYWYQQKSSQAPKLLFHYYDKDFNNEADTPDNFQSRRPNTSFCFLDIRSPGLGDTAMYLCATSRDLRELFFGEGSRLTVL.

This sequence joins TRBV9 and TRBJ1-1; D remains unclear. CDR1 is SGDLS, CDR2 YYNGEE, per germline. This CDR3 is built from 16 residues. Trimming cost V 3 bases and J 3 bases, with 18 bases left between them. The CDR3 sequence is CASSGGLGSGDTEAFF. The CDR3 bases are TGTGCCAGCAGCGGGGGTCTTGGCAGCGGCGACACTGAAGCTTTCTTT.